This T cell receptor (beta chain) was obtained from a study of T cell changes during pregnancy in multiple sclerosis (dated by TCRdb to about 2019). Background for the entire study: The study examined how the T cell repertoire changed over the course of pregnancy in women with multiple sclerosis.

V and J are truncated by 4 bases and 5 bases respectively, leaving an intervening sequence of 15 bases. The germline V gene (reference sequence) yields LNHDA for CDR1 and SQIVND for CDR2. The cysteine opens and the phenylalanine closes a CDR3 of 15 amino acids. The sequence is cut down to CDR3 DNA, 45 bases in frame from base 1. With respect to this clone: Its specific antigen is unknown. No per-base quality is available; no much larger clone lies one base away.

To prepare the library, the immunoSEQ multiplex PCR assay was applied. Imported from immuneACCESS, the table was reduced by TCRdb to in-frame sequences with V and J called. These copies leave out some clones; in studies compared against another copy, an unresolved V gene accounts for under half, and the cause of the remainder is not known. This sample has about 75,000 clones in its table, and 90% to 95% of those were observed once. The biggest ten clones account for roughly 0.13% of the sample. The source was CD4+ T cells from peripheral blood mononuclear cells, collected after pregnancy. The V gene is TRBV19 and the J gene is TRBJ2-1; TRBD2 is a possible D gene, resting on 6 matching bases. The source is a female donor with multiple sclerosis, enrolled in a pregnancy study. The CDR3 here reads CASSTRPGLHNEQFF. The DNA sequence is as follows: TGTGCCAGTAGTACAAGACCGGGACTGCACAATGAGCAGTTCTTC.